The rows below give T cell receptor beta chains drawn from one sample of a study of T cell responses to AZD1222 COVID-19 vaccine. The method was immunoSEQ multiplex PCR; TCRdb's version includes in-frame clones alone and lacks a portion of them. The sample includes around 150,000 clones, 92% seen only once; the top ten take 2.5% to 3.5%. The input for sequencing was peripheral blood, taken 28 days after the second AZD1222 dose. These receptors all stem from an adult who received the AZD1222 COVID-19 vaccine. Both conserved end residues are part of each CDR3. The D gene is left open where the match is weak. Size is stated for part of the rows, as once, few or many counts, or as a class when the clone is expanded.

v_gene	j_gene	abundance	d_gene	CDR3nt	CDR3aa
TRBV5-6	TRBJ1-3	-	-	TGTGCCAGCAGCTTGGAAGGGTTGGGTAGCACCATATATTTT	CASSLEGLGSTIYF
TRBV24-1	TRBJ2-1	-	-	TGTGCCACCAGTGATTTGTTGGCGGGGGCGGCGAATGAGCAGTTCTTC	CATSDLLAGAANEQFF
TRBV27	TRBJ2-1	-	-	TGTGCCAGCAGTTTATACGACAGCTCCTACAATGAGCAGTTCTTC	CASSLYDSSYNEQFF
TRBV6-5	TRBJ2-7	-	-	TGTGCCAGCAGTTACAGAGGCAGCACCTACGAGCAGTACTTC	CASSYRGSTYEQYF
TRBV28	TRBJ1-3	-	-	TGTGCCAGCAGTTCTGGAGGCTTGTACTCTGGAAACACCATATATTTT	CASSSGGLYSGNTIYF
TRBV2	TRBJ1-1	-	-	TGTGCCAGCAGTGAGGACAGAAACACTGAAGCTTTCTTT	CASSEDRNTEAFF
TRBV28	TRBJ1-1	-	-	TGTGCCACGAGAGTCGGGGGAGCCACTGAAGCTTTCTTT	CATRVGGATEAFF
TRBV28	TRBJ1-6	-	TRBD1	TGTGCCAGCAGTGGGACAGGGGATAATTCACCCCTCCACTTT	CASSGTGDNSPLHF
TRBV21-1	TRBJ2-7	-	-	TGTGCCAGCAGCAGTGGGACAGAGCCTTCCTACGAGCAGTACTTC	CASSSGTEPSYEQYF
TRBV21-1	TRBJ2-7	-	-	TGTGCCAGCAGCTCGGCGAAAGGGACTTCCTACGAGCAGTACTTC	CASSSAKGTSYEQYF
TRBV5-1	TRBJ1-3	-	-	TGCGCCAGCAGCCTCTCCCCCCACAGGGAACAAAACACCATATATTTT	CASSLSPHREQNTIYF
TRBV12-3/TRBV12-4	TRBJ1-2	-	-	TGTGCCAGCAGTTCCCTCAACAGGGCTGGCTACACCTTC	CASSSLNRAGYTF
TRBV24-1	TRBJ1-2	-	-	TGTGCCACCACTCCATGGGGCTATGGCTACACCTTC	CATTPWGYGYTF
TRBV5-1	TRBJ2-1	-	-	TGCGCCAGCAGCTTACAGCCGTCACAAGGACATGAGCAGTTCTTC	CASSLQPSQGHEQFF
TRBV3-1/TRBV3-2	TRBJ2-5	-	-	TGTGCCAGCAGCCTCCCAGGAGATCAAGAGACCCAGTACTTC	CASSLPGDQETQYF
TRBV2	TRBJ2-7	-	-	TGTGCCAGCAGCAAAAGACAGCCTGACTACGAGCAGTACTTC	CASSKRQPDYEQYF
TRBV29-1	TRBJ1-1	-	TRBD1	TGCAGCGGGGACAGGAACACTGAAGCTTTCTTT	CSGDRNTEAFF
TRBV5-1	TRBJ2-1	-	-	TGCGCCAGCAGCTTGAGTGGCTCCTACAATGAGCAGTTCTTC	CASSLSGSYNEQFF
TRBV12-1	TRBJ2-7	-	-	TGTGCCAGCAGCTTTTGGGGGCCTCCGACAGGGGGTTTGTCCTACGAGCAGTACTTC	CASSFWGPPTGGLSYEQYF
TRBV3-1/TRBV3-2	TRBJ2-7	once	TRBD2	TGTGCCAGCAGCCCGGCGCGGCTAGCGGGAGGGGTCGAGCAGTACTTC	CASSPARLAGGVEQYF
TRBV5-1	TRBJ2-3	-	-	TGCGCCAGCAGCTCGAAACAGGGTGAGGGCACAGATACGCAGTATTTT	CASSSKQGEGTDTQYF
TRBV10-3	TRBJ1-5	-	TRBD1	TGTGCCATCAGTGAAGACAGGGACAATCAGCCCCAGCATTTT	CAISEDRDNQPQHF
TRBV28	TRBJ2-6	-	-	TGTGCCAGCAGTTTATGGACCCGAGGATCCGGGGCCAACGTCCTGACTTTC	CASSLWTRGSGANVLTF
TRBV27	TRBJ2-7	-	-	TGTGCCAGCAGTTTCGCGAGTGCGAAACCCTACGAGCAGTACTTC	CASSFASAKPYEQYF
TRBV5-6	TRBJ1-1	-	TRBD1	TGTGCCAGCAGCGTGCCGGGACAGGGGGGGATTATGAACACTGAAGCTTTCTTT	CASSVPGQGGIMNTEAFF
TRBV11-2	TRBJ2-1	-	TRBD2	TGTGCCAGCAGCTTAGGCGGGAGCTCCTACAATGAGCAGTTCTTC	CASSLGGSSYNEQFF
TRBV7-7	TRBJ2-7	-	-	TGTGCTAGCAGCCGCGGACAAGACTACGAGCAGTACTTC	CASSRGQDYEQYF
TRBV5-8	TRBJ2-7	-	-	TGTGCCAGCAGCCGGGAACTAGAACACTCCTACGAGCAGTACTTC	CASSRELEHSYEQYF
TRBV11-3	TRBJ1-5	-	TRBD1	TGTGCCAGCAGCTTAATACAGGGGAATAGCAATCAGCCCCAGCATTTT	CASSLIQGNSNQPQHF
TRBV12-5	TRBJ2-1	-	-	TGTGCTAGTGGTCCCTCAGGGGGGGCGCTTGGGCAGTTCTTC	CASGPSGGALGQFF
TRBV7-9	TRBJ2-7	-	-	TGTGCCAGCAGCTTAATGGATATACCAACCTACGAGCAGTACTTC	CASSLMDIPTYEQYF
TRBV18	TRBJ2-1	once	-	TGTGCCAGCTCACCACTACCCAGCGGAGCCTCCTACAATGAGCAGTTCTTC	CASSPLPSGASYNEQFF
TRBV19	TRBJ2-3	-	-	TGTGCCAGTAGTATAGACCCATGGCGGGTGGGCACAGATACGCAGTATTTT	CASSIDPWRVGTDTQYF
TRBV29-1	TRBJ2-3	-	-	TGCAGCGTTGAGCGGTCAGATACGCAGTATTTT	CSVERSDTQYF
TRBV5-4	TRBJ2-2	-	TRBD1	TGTGCCAGCAGCTTGGCCCCACGGACAGGGAACACCGGGGAGCTGTTTTTT	CASSLAPRTGNTGELFF
TRBV28	TRBJ2-1	-	-	TGTGCCAGCAGTTTTATGGAGAGCTCCTACAATGAGCAGTTCTTC	CASSFMESSYNEQFF
TRBV15	TRBJ2-1	-	TRBD2	TGTGCCACCAGCAGAGATATGACTAGCGGGTACAATGAGCAGTTCTTC	CATSRDMTSGYNEQFF
TRBV11-2	TRBJ1-2	-	-	TGTGCCAGCAGCCCAGATCGGACGGGGTATGGCTACACCTTC	CASSPDRTGYGYTF
TRBV29-1	TRBJ1-2	once	-	TGCAGCGTTGCCACCGTTAACTATGGCTACACCTTC	CSVATVNYGYTF
TRBV24-1	TRBJ2-3	-	TRBD2	TGTGCCACCAGTGATCCCACTAGCGGGAGGGTGGCAGATACGCAGTATTTT	CATSDPTSGRVADTQYF
TRBV7-9	TRBJ2-7	-	-	TGTGCCAGCAGTCGTCCCCGGGCGGGGGCGGGCCACGAGCAGTACTTC	CASSRPRAGAGHEQYF
TRBV7-2	TRBJ2-7	-	-	TGTGCCAGCAGCCCGATCTTAGCGGAGAGCTCCTACGAGCAGTACTTC	CASSPILAESSYEQYF
TRBV5-4	TRBJ2-5	-	-	TGTGCCAGCAGCTTGGCGGCTAGCGTGGAGACCCAGTACTTC	CASSLAASVETQYF
TRBV5-1	TRBJ2-2	-	TRBD1	TGCGCCAGCAGCTGGGGACAGGGGGAATTCACCGGGGAGCTGTTTTTT	CASSWGQGEFTGELFF
TRBV10-3	TRBJ1-1	once	-	TGTGCCATCAGTGAGTCGATCACCCCGTCGAAGGCTTTCTTT	CAISESITPSKAFF
TRBV11-3	TRBJ1-4	-	TRBD1	TGTGCCAGCAGGTCCGGGACAGGGGAAGAAAAACTGTTTTTT	CASRSGTGEEKLFF